Sequencing of this T cell receptor beta chain was carried out in a study of cytomegalovirus exposure and HLA in healthy donors. Study-level background: Unique TCRs numbering about 87 million, obtained from HLA-typed donors, made up an early data release. Study-wide findings and caveats: In a later analysis, 16,951 TCR beta sequences were associated with HLA alleles at 0.05 false discovery rate. HLA restriction was apparent for most CMV-associated TCR beta chains in a later analysis. Researchers counted about 150 TCR beta chains as cytomegalovirus-associated.

Comments on this clone: The antigen is undetermined.

Amplification used 60 Vbeta primers and 13 Jbeta primers. The table came from immunoSEQ multiplex PCR; TCRdb's copy has only in-frame clones and leaves some out. The sample consists of 150,000 or so clones, roughly three quarters of them appearing once. The trim removed 4 bases at V and 2 bases at J, leaving 1 base unmatched. Per germline, CDR1 MNHNS and CDR2 SASEGT. The CDR3 spans 15 residues. This sequence originates from a woman aged 45-59 years in good health and CMV-seropositive. The sequenced material came from PBMCs. The V call is TRBV6-1, the J call TRBJ2-3, with 12 bases aligning to TRBD2. The CDR3 coding sequence is TGTGCCAGCAGTGGACTAGCGGGGGTCACAGATACGCAGTATTTT. This codes for CASSGLAGVTDTQYF.